Below, 21 T cell receptor beta chains from the same sample are listed, as sequenced in a study of T cell clonality in common variable immunodeficiency. Using immunoSEQ multiplex PCR, the repertoire was profiled, and TCRdb retains in-frame clones only, with some absent. The sample shows 40,000 to 55,000 clones, none of them appearing just once. The sequencing input was peripheral blood mononuclear cells. The source of these receptors is a person between 18 and 75 years old in good health.

This clone was recorded at least ten times. The read finishes 3 residues shy of the CDR3 end, and the germline J gene is used to complete it. This chain uses TRBV5-1 with TRBJ1-3; D not resolved. V was shortened by 0 bases and J by 4 bases, with 11 bases between the two germline ends. This CDR3 comprises 15 residues. In germline, CDR1 is SGHRS, CDR2 YFSETQ. CDR3 residues: CASSLESQAGNTIYF. The CDR3 DNA, read in part, is TGCGCCAGCAGCTTGGAGTCCCAAGCCGGAAACACC. The whole variable domain, remainder taken from reference TRBV5-1 and TRBJ1-3, is KAGVTQTPRYLIKTRGQQVTLSCSPISGHRSVSWYQQTPGQGLQFLFEYFSETQRNKGNFPGRFSGRQFSNSRSEMNVSTLELGDSALYLCASSLESQAGNTIYFGEGSWLTVV.

This clone was recorded many times. Sequencing ends 3 residues short of the CDR3 end; the germline J gene provides the rest. V is TRBV5-6 and J is TRBJ2-7, with no clear D. Germline CDR1 SGHDT, CDR2 YYEEEE. V was cut by 3 bases and J by 1 base, with 8 bases left in between. The CDR3 sequence is 13 residues long. The CDR3 spells CASSSGRSYEQYF. Incomplete CDR3 DNA: TGTGCCAGCAGCTCCGGTCGGTCCTACGAG.

This clone has at least ten counts. The read terminates 3 residues ahead of where the CDR3 ends, so the germline J gene completes it. The chain is built from TRBV20-1 and TRBJ1-1; weak D call: TRBD1 (6 bases). Germline lookup yields CDR1 DFQATT and CDR2 SNEGSKA (reference sequence). The CDR3 extends over 12 amino acids. The V and J ends lost 3 bases and 5 bases respectively, with 10 bases between them. The CDR3 DNA, read in part, is TGCAGTGCTAGCAGGGGTTTGACTGAA. Residues: CSASRGLTE. From start to end, the CDR3 is CSASRGLTEAFF.

This clone has ten or more counts. From the germline J gene comes the end of the CDR3, since the read stops 3 residues before it. The V gene is TRBV4-1, the J gene TRBJ2-1, with TRBD1 identical over 7 bases. Germline values: CDR1 MGHRA, CDR2 YSYEKL. V shed 3 bases, J shed 1 base, and the junction held 3 bases outside the gene matches. This CDR3 region has 15 residues. CDR3 bases read: TGCGCCAGCAGCCACGAGGGACAGTCCTACAATGAG. It specifies CASSHEGQSYNE. The full CDR3 reads CASSHEGQSYNEQFF.

This clone was picked up many times. The read finishes 3 residues shy of the CDR3 end, and the germline J gene is used to complete it. This sequence joins TRBV7-2 and TRBJ1-4; D gene ambiguous. CDR1 SGHTA and CDR2 FQGNSA come from the germline V gene. The V end lost 1 base, the J end lost 7 bases, and 10 bases lay between the germline ends. The CDR3 extends over 14 amino acids. Here the CDR3 reads CASSLVGSGEKLFF. The sequenced CDR3 bases are TGTGCCAGCAGCTTAGTGGGTAGCGGTGAAAAA.

This clone appeared many times. A read error may account for a junction end that differs from germline. The read gets to within 3 residues of the CDR3 end, and the germline J gene fills in the rest. At the DNA level, this CDR3 is encoded by other sequences in the same sample as well. This chain joins TRBV6-2 or TRBV6-3 and TRBJ1-4; D not certain. The CDR3 spans 16 residues. CDR1 and CDR2 (germline): MNHEY, SVGEGT. CDR3 bases read: TGCGCCAGCACCCGGAGGGCAATCGGGGCTAATGAAAAA. Its translation is CASTRRAIGANEK. The full CDR3 reads CASTRRAIGANEKLFF.

This clone was seen repeatedly, ten times or more. The read terminates 3 residues ahead of where the CDR3 ends, so the germline J gene completes it. The chain employs TRBV7-2 and TRBJ2-3, with D possibly being TRBD2 (6 bases). V gave up 5 bases and J gave up 4 bases, with 16 bases separating them. From germline, CDR1 is SGHTA and CDR2 FQGNSA. There are 15 residues in the CDR3. CDR3 sequence reads: CASSATKTSADTQYF. CDR3 bases read: TGTGCCAGCAGCGCAACCAAGACTAGTGCAGATACG.

The sample holds many counts of this clone. The part of the CDR3 DNA that was read is TGTGCCAGCAGCGAAAGGGGACTTCTACAC. Translation: CASSERGLLH. The CDR3 as a whole reads CASSERGLLHYTF. The chain combines TRBV6-1 with TRBJ1-2; D perhaps matches TRBD1 (5 bases). The read ends 3 residues early relative to the CDR3; the germline J gene fills the gap. This CDR3 has 13 amino acids. Germline CDR1 and CDR2: MNHNS and SASEGT.

This clone was found many times. The CDR3 end lies 3 residues beyond the end of the read and is filled in from the germline J gene. The chain uses TRBV20-1 and TRBJ2-5, with 9 bases matching TRBD2. CDR1 is DFQATT, CDR2 SNEGSKA, per germline (reference sequence). The CDR3 is 16 residues long. Trimming removed 0 bases from V and 1 base from J; junction bases left unmatched: 6. The CDR3 spells CSARDSRAGGQETQYF. The sequenced CDR3 bases are TGCAGTGCTAGAGATAGCCGAGCGGGGGGCCAAGAGACC.

A note on this clone: The read stops 3 residues short of the end of the CDR3; the missing end is completed from the germline J gene. The rearrangement joins TRBV7-9 to TRBJ1-2; D unclear. The germline CDR1 and CDR2 sequences are SEHNR and FQNEAQ (reference sequence). The V end was cut by 4 bases, the J end by 1 base, with 10 bases between. CDR3 length equals 14 residues. The CDR3 DNA, read in part, is TGTGCCAGCAGCTCAACAGATATTAACTATGGC. Amino acids: CASSSTDINYG. The entire CDR3 is CASSSTDINYGYTF.

This clone has at least ten counts. The read is 3 residues too short to cover the CDR3 end, so that end is filled in from the germline J gene. V and J are TRBV15 and TRBJ1-2, with 7 bases identical to TRBD1. CDR3 length: 15 amino acids. Germline V gives CDR1 LNHNV, CDR2 YYDKDF (reference sequence). V gave up 0 bases and J gave up 4 bases; unmatched junction bases: 5. CDR3 protein: CATSREWGQSYGYTF. Partial CDR3 DNA: TGTGCCACCAGCAGAGAATGGGGACAGAGCTATGGC.

The table lists this clone with many counts. The read finishes 3 residues shy of the CDR3 end, and the germline J gene is used to complete it. The chain carries TRBV4-1 and TRBJ1-2, with a possible D match to TRBD1 (5 bases). V lost 0 bases and J 7 bases, leaving 15 bases between the germline ends. The CDR3 length is 15 residues. CDR1 is MGHRA, CDR2 YSYEKL, per germline. The CDR3 loop reads CASSQDRRGTGGYTF. The DNA read from the CDR3 is TGCGCCAGCAGCCAAGATCGACGGGGGACGGGTGGC.

This clone was detected many times. The read halts 3 residues ahead of the CDR3 end, with the missing end drawn from the germline J gene. The chain links TRBV10-1 to TRBJ2-5; possible D gene TRBD1, 5 bases. This CDR3 contains 14 residues. Trimming removed 6 bases at V and 2 bases at J, with 13 bases between. The germline V gene encodes CDR1 WNHNN and CDR2 SYGVQD (reference sequence). The DNA read from the CDR3 is TGCGCCAGCAGAAAACAAAGACAGCAAGAGACC. This codes for CASRKQRQQET. In full, the CDR3 is CASRKQRQQETQYF.

This clone was recorded a few times. Read sequence stops 3 residues before the CDR3 end, and the germline J gene provides the missing end. The chain combines TRBV11-3 with TRBJ2-3; possible D gene TRBD1, 5 bases. This CDR3 has 15 residues. CDR1 and CDR2 from the germline V gene are SGHNT and YENEEA. Trimming removed 4 bases at V and 5 bases at J, with 16 bases between. Partial CDR3 DNA: TGTGCCAGCAGCTCTCCTGGGGCTCCCAGAGATACG. It yields the protein CASSSPGAPRDT. The entire CDR3 protein reads CASSSPGAPRDTQYF.

This clone has at least ten counts. Sequencing ends 3 residues short of the CDR3 end; the germline J gene provides the rest. The rearrangement uses TRBV6-2 or TRBV6-3 and TRBJ1-2, with TRBD1 matching 7 bases. The CDR3 extends over 14 amino acids. Trimming took 7 bases from V and 6 from J; bases not matched to a gene: 11. Per the germline V gene, CDR1 is MNHEY and CDR2 is SVGEGT. CDR3 DNA, as far as it was read: TGTGCCAGCATAGAAGTGGGCCAGGGGGATGGC. Translated: CASIEVGQGDG. The whole CDR3 sequence reads CASIEVGQGDGYTF.

This clone has at least ten counts. The read falls 3 residues short of the CDR3 end, and the missing part is taken from the germline J gene. This chain uses TRBV19 with TRBJ1-2, with a weak D call TRBD1 (6 bases). The V end was cut by 7 bases, the J end by 7 bases, with 22 bases between. The germline V gene encodes CDR1 LNHDA and CDR2 SQIVND (reference sequence). The CDR3 is 15 amino acids. Incomplete CDR3 DNA: TGTGCCAGTATAGGGGGTCGCGGCCAAGGCTTTGGC. The encoded protein is CASIGGRGQGFG. In full, the CDR3 reads CASIGGRGQGFGYTF.

Remarks on this clone: The read finishes 3 residues shy of the CDR3 end, and the germline J gene is used to complete it. The chain joins TRBV2 to TRBJ2-7; possible D gene TRBD1, 5 bases. This CDR3 has 14 residues. Trimming took 8 bases from V and 0 from J, leaving 14 bases between them. CDR1 is SNHLY, CDR2 FYNNEI, per germline. The CDR3 loop is CASEGATASYEQYF. Incomplete CDR3 DNA: TGTGCCAGCGAAGGTGCGACAGCCTCCTACGAG.

This clone was seen many times. The CDR3 end lies 3 residues beyond the end of the read and is filled in from the germline J gene. V usage is TRBV7-2 and J usage is TRBJ2-7, with TRBD2 matching 8 bases. V was pared by 3 bases and J by 5 bases, with 9 bases of the junction left unmatched. This CDR3 has 15 amino acids. Germline-derived CDR1 and CDR2 are SGHTA and FQGNSA. The covered CDR3 bases are TGTGCCAGCAGCTTTGGGCGGGGGGCCATTGACGAG. Its translation is CASSFGRGAIDE. The entire CDR3 reads CASSFGRGAIDEQYF.

This clone has ten or more counts. The CDR3 end is not reached by the read, which stops 3 residues before it; the germline J gene fills it in. The V call is TRBV30, the J call TRBJ2-1; 7 nucleotides line up with TRBD2. The CDR3 runs 20 residues. The germline V gene encodes CDR1 GTSNPN and CDR2 SVGIG (reference sequence). V trimming: 0 bases; J trimming: 0 bases; junction bases outside the gene matches: 17. The CDR3 loop is CAWSVPGLEPRRGSYNEQFF. CDR3 bases read: TGTGCCTGGAGTGTACCCGGACTAGAACCCCGCCGGGGCTCCTACAATGAG.

There are many counts of this clone. With the read ending 3 residues before the CDR3 end, the germline J gene is used to fill in that end. V is TRBV14 and J is TRBJ1-2; D may be TRBD1 (5 bases). Germline-derived CDR1 and CDR2 are SGHDN and FVKESK. CDR3 length equals 15 residues. Trimming stripped 1 base from V and 0 bases from J, with 9 bases between. CDR3 bases read: TGTGCCAGCAGCCAAGGACAGATGACTAACTATGGC. It encodes CASSQGQMTNYG. The CDR3 in its entirety is CASSQGQMTNYGYTF.

At least ten counts were recorded for this clone. The observed sequence ends 3 residues before the CDR3 terminus, with the missing tail filled in from the germline J gene. The gene calls are TRBV13 and TRBJ1-4, with D perhaps matching TRBD1 (5 bases). Germline assignment: CDR1 PRHDT and CDR2 FYEKMQ (reference sequence). With 5 bases removed from V and 6 bases from J, the gap between germline ends came to 10 bases. This CDR3 is 13 amino acids long. CDR3 bases read: TGTGCCAGCAGCGGGGGGGAGGATGAAAAA. This sequence encodes CASSGGEDEK. The CDR3 in its entirety is CASSGGEDEKLFF.